Included here is one TCR beta chain sequence, with context. Antigen specificity is unknown. Replicate sorted-subset PCRs were loaded with approximately 200 ng DNA, about 30,000 T cell genomes. TCRdb's table, derived via immunoSEQ multiplex PCR, lists solely in-frame clones and lacks some. The table lists 550,000 to 800,000 clones, around 91% of them singletons. The entry originates in a study of shared clonotypes between healthy human individuals. Study overall: CD4 naive cells filled three plates per donor, CD4 memory three, CD8 naive two and CD8 memory one. General study points: Rarefaction showed sorted-subset sequencing was incomplete despite large depth.

This sequence originates from a man between 18 and 29 years old in good health. Some clones in this sample may be carry-over from other donors' samples. Sequenced sample: memory CD8+ T cells from PBMCs. Described subset: CD45RO+ cells pooled with CCR7-negative TemRA cells.

For the CDR3, the DNA is TGTGCCAGCCGGGCGATGAACACTGAAGCTTTCTTT. Protein product: CASRAMNTEAFF. The rearrangement links TRBV15 to TRBJ1-1; D gene ambiguous. CDR1 and CDR2 from the germline V gene are LNHNV and YYDKDF (reference sequence). V was trimmed by 10 bases and J by 0 bases, leaving 9 bases between them. This CDR3 has 12 residues. Full variable domain (missing parts from reference TRBV15 and TRBJ1-1): DAMVIQNPRYQVTQFGKPVTLSCSQTLNHNVMYWYQQKSSQAPKLLFHYYDKDFNNEADTPDNFQSRRPNTSFCFLDIRSPGLGDTAMYLCASRAMNTEAFFGQGTRLTVV.